This T cell receptor (beta chain) was identified during a study of T-cell memory formation after mild COVID-19. The overall study: TCR clusters were largely donor specific.

Per the germline V gene, CDR1 is LGHDT and CDR2 is YNNKEL (reference sequence). This CDR3 is 18 amino acids long. Trimming removed 0 bases from V and 2 bases from J; junction bases left unmatched: 6. Findings and caveats of the study: Clonal second-wave expansions that peaked on day 37 had unconfirmed SARS-CoV-2 specificity.

In this sample, this clonotype turned up many times. Its matching antigen is unknown. MiXCR was run by TCRdb on the 5' RACE reads, yielding one entry per CDR3 protein. The data show under 550,000 distinct CDR3 sequences, 18% seen once. This rearrangement joins TRBV3-1 to TRBJ2-3; TRBD2 matches 12 bases. Sequences were obtained from PBMCs or a T cell subset sorted from them (not recorded which). The receptor was isolated from a man between 18 and 35 years old who had mild COVID-19 (a few samples of this study predate the infection). Cell type and time point are not known. DNA for the CDR3: TGTGCCAGCAGCCAAGATCTAGCGGGGGGGCCAATCACAGATACGCAGTATTTT. Its translation: CASSQDLAGGPITDTQYF.